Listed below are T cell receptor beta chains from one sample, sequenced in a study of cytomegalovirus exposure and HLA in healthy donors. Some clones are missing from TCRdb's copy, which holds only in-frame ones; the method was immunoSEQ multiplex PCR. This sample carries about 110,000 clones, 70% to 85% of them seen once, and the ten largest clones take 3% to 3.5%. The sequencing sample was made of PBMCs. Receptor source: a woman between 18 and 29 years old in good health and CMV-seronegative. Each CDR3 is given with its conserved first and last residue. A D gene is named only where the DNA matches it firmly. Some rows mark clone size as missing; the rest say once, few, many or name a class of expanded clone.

CDR3aa: CASSLEANTEAFF; CDR3nt: TGTGCCAGCAGTTTAGAGGCGAACACTGAAGCTTTCTTT; abundance: few; j_gene: TRBJ1-1; v_gene: TRBV28; d_gene: NA; len: 13
CDR3aa: CTSSDPVATGELFF; CDR3nt: TGTACCAGCAGTGATCCTGTAGCAACCGGGGAGCTGTTTTTT; abundance: NA; j_gene: TRBJ2-2; v_gene: TRBV25-1; d_gene: NA; len: 14
CDR3aa: CASSEPGGSDTQYF; CDR3nt: TGTGCCAGCAGTGAACCCGGGGGGTCTGATACGCAGTATTTT; abundance: NA; j_gene: TRBJ2-3; v_gene: TRBV6-1; d_gene: TRBD2; len: 14
CDR3aa: CASSPSGAYNEQFF; CDR3nt: TGTGCCAGCAGCCCCAGCGGGGCCTACAATGAGCAGTTCTTC; abundance: NA; j_gene: TRBJ2-1; v_gene: TRBV7-9; d_gene: TRBD2; len: 14
CDR3aa: CASSLGLAGAPHADTQYF; CDR3nt: TGTGCCAGCAGCTTAGGGCTAGCGGGGGCCCCACACGCGGATACGCAGTATTTT; abundance: NA; j_gene: TRBJ2-3; v_gene: TRBV11-3; d_gene: TRBD2; len: 18
CDR3aa: CASSLVTGGTGELFF; CDR3nt: TGTGCCAGCAGCTTGGTGACAGGTGGCACCGGGGAGCTGTTTTTT; abundance: NA; j_gene: TRBJ2-2; v_gene: TRBV5-6; d_gene: NA; len: 15
CDR3aa: CASSLLMAEAFF; CDR3nt: TGTGCCAGCAGCTTACTGATGGCAGAAGCTTTCTTT; abundance: NA; j_gene: TRBJ1-1; v_gene: TRBV7-9; d_gene: NA; len: 12
CDR3aa: CASGDRIF; CDR3nt: TGTGCCAGCGGGGACAGAATCTTC; abundance: few; j_gene: TRBJ2-1; v_gene: TRBV2; d_gene: TRBD1; len: 8
CDR3aa: CASSQEAGGPQETQYF; CDR3nt: TGCGCCAGCAGCCAAGAAGCGGGGGGGCCCCAAGAGACCCAGTACTTC; abundance: NA; j_gene: TRBJ2-5; v_gene: TRBV4-1; d_gene: TRBD2; len: 16
CDR3aa: CATSRAAGMNTEAFF; CDR3nt: TGTGCCACCAGCAGGGCGGCCGGTATGAACACTGAAGCTTTCTTT; abundance: NA; j_gene: TRBJ1-1; v_gene: TRBV15; d_gene: NA; len: 15
CDR3aa: CASRTGEAGELFF; CDR3nt: TGTGCCAGCAGGACAGGGGAGGCCGGGGAGCTGTTTTTT; abundance: NA; j_gene: TRBJ2-2; v_gene: TRBV25-1; d_gene: TRBD1; len: 13
CDR3aa: CASSYSGESADTEAFF; CDR3nt: TGTGCCAGCAGTTACTCTGGAGAGTCGGCCGATACTGAAGCTTTCTTT; abundance: NA; j_gene: TRBJ1-1; v_gene: TRBV6-5; d_gene: NA; len: 16
CDR3aa: CASGLSPSDGYTF; CDR3nt: TGTGCTAGTGGTTTGAGCCCGTCGGATGGCTACACCTTC; abundance: NA; j_gene: TRBJ1-2; v_gene: TRBV12-5; d_gene: NA; len: 13
CDR3aa: CASSQDRTGGLDEQFF; CDR3nt: TGTGCCAGCAGCCAAGATAGGACGGGGGGGCTGGATGAGCAGTTCTTC; abundance: NA; j_gene: TRBJ2-1; v_gene: TRBV14; d_gene: TRBD2; len: 16
CDR3aa: CASSRSVADERTYEQYF; CDR3nt: TGCGCCAGCAGCCGTTCCGTGGCTGACGAGAGGACCTACGAGCAGTACTTC; abundance: NA; j_gene: TRBJ2-7; v_gene: TRBV4-1; d_gene: NA; len: 17
CDR3aa: CASREEDSPADTQYF; CDR3nt: TGTGCCAGCAGGGAGGAGGACAGCCCCGCGGATACGCAGTATTTT; abundance: NA; j_gene: TRBJ2-3; v_gene: TRBV6-1; d_gene: NA; len: 15
CDR3aa: CASSSYPLGAEAFF; CDR3nt: TGTGCCAGCAGTTCATACCCTTTGGGCGCTGAAGCTTTCTTT; abundance: NA; j_gene: TRBJ1-1; v_gene: TRBV27; d_gene: NA; len: 14
CDR3aa: CASSLRENANEKLFF; CDR3nt: TGTGCCAGCAGCCTCCGGGAGAACGCTAATGAAAAACTGTTTTTT; abundance: NA; j_gene: TRBJ1-4; v_gene: TRBV7-6; d_gene: NA; len: 15
CDR3aa: CASSIVAGAEYSYEQYF; CDR3nt: TGTGCCAGTAGTATAGTCGCAGGGGCCGAATACTCCTACGAGCAGTACTTC; abundance: NA; j_gene: TRBJ2-7; v_gene: TRBV19; d_gene: NA; len: 17
CDR3aa: CASSLGIDTEAFF; CDR3nt: TGTGCCAGCAGCTTGGGTATTGACACTGAAGCTTTCTTT; abundance: NA; j_gene: TRBJ1-1; v_gene: TRBV5-4; d_gene: NA; len: 13
CDR3aa: CASSLGGNTYNEQFF; CDR3nt: TGTGCCAGCAGCTTAGGAGGGAACACCTACAATGAGCAGTTCTTC; abundance: NA; j_gene: TRBJ2-1; v_gene: TRBV7-2; d_gene: NA; len: 15
CDR3aa: CASSPFSYEQYF; CDR3nt: TGTGCCAGCAGTCCATTCAGCTACGAGCAGTACTTC; abundance: few; j_gene: TRBJ2-7; v_gene: TRBV6-1; d_gene: NA; len: 12
CDR3aa: CASRTDRDGETQYF; CDR3nt: TGTGCCAGCAGGACCGACAGGGATGGGGAGACCCAGTACTTC; abundance: NA; j_gene: TRBJ2-5; v_gene: TRBV6-6; d_gene: TRBD1; len: 14
CDR3aa: CANAPTANYNEQFF; CDR3nt: TGTGCCAACGCCCCGACAGCCAACTACAATGAGCAGTTCTTC; abundance: NA; j_gene: TRBJ2-1; v_gene: TRBV10-3; d_gene: NA; len: 14
CDR3aa: CASSPKNGQETQYF; CDR3nt: TGTGCCAGCAGCCCAAAAAACGGGCAAGAGACCCAGTACTTC; abundance: once; j_gene: TRBJ2-5; v_gene: TRBV7-9; d_gene: NA; len: 14
CDR3aa: CAATDPNTEAFF; CDR3nt: TGTGCCGCGACTGACCCCAACACTGAAGCTTTCTTT; abundance: NA; j_gene: TRBJ1-1; v_gene: TRBV6-6; d_gene: NA; len: 12
CDR3aa: CASSYGFASNTEAFF; CDR3nt: TGTGCCAGCAGTTACGGCTTTGCATCTAACACTGAAGCTTTCTTT; abundance: NA; j_gene: TRBJ1-1; v_gene: TRBV6-5; d_gene: NA; len: 15
CDR3aa: CASSLRGYYNEQFF; CDR3nt: TGTGCCAGCAGCTTGAGGGGCTATTACAATGAGCAGTTCTTC; abundance: NA; j_gene: TRBJ2-1; v_gene: TRBV5-6; d_gene: NA; len: 14
CDR3aa: CASSRGQGPYEQYF; CDR3nt: TGTGCCAGCAGCAGAGGACAGGGGCCCTACGAGCAGTACTTC; abundance: NA; j_gene: TRBJ2-7; v_gene: TRBV7-9; d_gene: TRBD1; len: 14
CDR3aa: CASSGTRGQSYTF; CDR3nt: TGTGCCAGTAGTGGAACCAGGGGGCAAAGCTACACCTTC; abundance: NA; j_gene: TRBJ1-2; v_gene: TRBV19; d_gene: TRBD1; len: 13
CDR3aa: CASSEMDRNNQPQHF; CDR3nt: TGCGCCAGCAGTGAGATGGACAGGAACAATCAGCCCCAGCATTTT; abundance: NA; j_gene: TRBJ1-5; v_gene: TRBV10-2; d_gene: TRBD1; len: 15
CDR3aa: CAIEGVGEKLFF; CDR3nt: TGTGCCATCGAAGGGGTGGGGGAAAAACTGTTTTTT; abundance: NA; j_gene: TRBJ1-4; v_gene: TRBV28; d_gene: NA; len: 12
CDR3aa: CASTGYNEQFF; CDR3nt: TGTGCCAGTACAGGCTACAATGAGCAGTTCTTC; abundance: NA; j_gene: TRBJ2-1; v_gene: TRBV19; d_gene: NA; len: 11
CDR3aa: CASSRGTGERSGNTIYF; CDR3nt: TGCGCCAGCAGCCGCGGGACAGGGGAACGATCCGGAAACACCATATATTTT; abundance: NA; j_gene: TRBJ1-3; v_gene: TRBV5-1; d_gene: TRBD1; len: 17
CDR3aa: CASKQGPIGFYEQYF; CDR3nt: TGTGCCAGTAAACAGGGGCCTATTGGATTCTACGAGCAGTACTTC; abundance: NA; j_gene: TRBJ2-7; v_gene: TRBV19; d_gene: TRBD1; len: 15
CDR3aa: CASSPRDRATYEQYF; CDR3nt: TGTGCCAGCAGTCCCCGGGACAGAGCTACCTACGAGCAGTACTTC; abundance: NA; j_gene: TRBJ2-7; v_gene: TRBV27; d_gene: TRBD1; len: 15
CDR3aa: CASRREETQYF; CDR3nt: TGTGCCAGTCGGAGGGAAGAGACCCAGTACTTC; abundance: NA; j_gene: TRBJ2-5; v_gene: TRBV6-6; d_gene: NA; len: 11
CDR3aa: CASSVAAARGTDTQYF; CDR3nt: TGTGCCAGCAGCGTAGCGGCAGCCCGGGGAACAGATACGCAGTATTTT; abundance: NA; j_gene: TRBJ2-3; v_gene: TRBV9; d_gene: NA; len: 16
CDR3aa: CASSQQGPSYEQYF; CDR3nt: TGTGCCAGCAGCCAGCAGGGTCCGTCCTACGAGCAGTACTTC; abundance: NA; j_gene: TRBJ2-7; v_gene: TRBV9; d_gene: NA; len: 14
CDR3aa: CASSQESTGTGVYGYTF; CDR3nt: TGTGCCAGCAGCCAAGAAAGCACCGGGACTGGGGTTTATGGCTACACCTTC; abundance: NA; j_gene: TRBJ1-2; v_gene: TRBV4-2; d_gene: NA; len: 17
CDR3aa: CAWSSTYRVTNQPQHF; CDR3nt: TGTGCCTGGAGTTCAACGTACAGGGTAACCAATCAGCCCCAGCATTTT; abundance: NA; j_gene: TRBJ1-5; v_gene: TRBV30; d_gene: NA; len: 16